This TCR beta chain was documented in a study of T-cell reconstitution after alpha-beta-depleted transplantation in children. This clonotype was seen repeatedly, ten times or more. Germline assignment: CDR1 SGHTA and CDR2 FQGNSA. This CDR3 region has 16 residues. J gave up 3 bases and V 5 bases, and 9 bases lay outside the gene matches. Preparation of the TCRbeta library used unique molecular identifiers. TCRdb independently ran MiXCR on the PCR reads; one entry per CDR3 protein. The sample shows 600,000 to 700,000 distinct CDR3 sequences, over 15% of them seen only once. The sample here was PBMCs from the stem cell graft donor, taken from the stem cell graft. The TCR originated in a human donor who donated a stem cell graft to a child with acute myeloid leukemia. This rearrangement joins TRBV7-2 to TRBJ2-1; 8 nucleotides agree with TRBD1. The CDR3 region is CASSVGTGGYYNEQFF. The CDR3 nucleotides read TGTGCCAGCAGCGTCGGGACAGGTGGGTACTACAATGAGCAGTTCTTC.